Given below is one TCR beta chain in context. Clones were read by immunoSEQ multiplex PCR, and TCRdb kept only the in-frame ones, dropping some. The data contain 74,000 or so clones, around nine tenths of them singletons. This sample is part of a study of T cell changes during pregnancy in multiple sclerosis. This clonotype originated in a female donor with multiple sclerosis, enrolled in a pregnancy study. The sequencing used CD4+ T cells from peripheral blood mononuclear cells, collected before pregnancy.

The CDR3 loop reads CASSTNRDNEKLFF. In DNA, the CDR3 is TGTGCCAGCAGCACTAACAGGGACAATGAAAAACTGTTTTTT. The V call is TRBV28, the J call TRBJ1-4, with TRBD1 as a possible D gene (6 bases). The CDR3 is 14 residues long. Germline V gene data show CDR1 as MDHEN and CDR2 as SYDVKM. V shed 6 bases and J shed 5 bases, with 13 bases lying between them.